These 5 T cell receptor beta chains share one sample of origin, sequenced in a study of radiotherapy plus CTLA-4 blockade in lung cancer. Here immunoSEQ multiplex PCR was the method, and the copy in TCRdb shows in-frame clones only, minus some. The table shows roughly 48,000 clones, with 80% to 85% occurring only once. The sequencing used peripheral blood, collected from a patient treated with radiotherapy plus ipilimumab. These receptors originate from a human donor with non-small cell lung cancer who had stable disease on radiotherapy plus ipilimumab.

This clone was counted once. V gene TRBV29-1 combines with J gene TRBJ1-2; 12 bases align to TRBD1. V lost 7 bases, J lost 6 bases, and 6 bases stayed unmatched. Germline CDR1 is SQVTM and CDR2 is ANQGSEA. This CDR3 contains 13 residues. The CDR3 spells CSDLGTGGNGYTF. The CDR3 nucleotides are TGCAGCGACCTGGGGACAGGGGGCAATGGCTACACCTTC.

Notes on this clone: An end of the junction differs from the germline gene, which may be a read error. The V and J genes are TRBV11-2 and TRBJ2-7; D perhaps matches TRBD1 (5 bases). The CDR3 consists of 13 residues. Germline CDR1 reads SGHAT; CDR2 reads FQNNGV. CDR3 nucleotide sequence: TGTGCCAGCACCTTAGGACAAATCTACGAGCAGTACTTC. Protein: CASTLGQIYEQYF.

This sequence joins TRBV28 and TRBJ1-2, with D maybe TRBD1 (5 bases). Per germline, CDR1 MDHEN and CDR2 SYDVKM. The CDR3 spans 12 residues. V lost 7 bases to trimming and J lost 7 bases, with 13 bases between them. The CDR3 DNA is TGTGCCAGCACCTCTAGGGGATCTGGCTACACCTTC. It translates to CASTSRGSGYTF.

This CDR3 is CASSGNGQGTEAFF. The CDR3 DNA is TGTGCCAGCAGCGGCAATGGACAGGGGACTGAAGCTTTCTTT. The chain uses TRBV9 and TRBJ1-1; 9 bases map to TRBD1. V dropped 3 bases and J dropped 5; count of bases not matched to a gene: 5. The CDR3 covers 14 residues. Germline V gives CDR1 SGDLS, CDR2 YYNGEE. The variable domain in full, with the rest retrieved from reference TRBV9 and TRBJ1-1, is DSGVTQTPKHLITATGQRVTLRCSPRSGDLSVYWYQQSLDQGLQFLIQYYNGEERAKGNILERFSAQQFPDLHSELNLSSLELGDSALYFCASSGNGQGTEAFFGQGTRLTVV.

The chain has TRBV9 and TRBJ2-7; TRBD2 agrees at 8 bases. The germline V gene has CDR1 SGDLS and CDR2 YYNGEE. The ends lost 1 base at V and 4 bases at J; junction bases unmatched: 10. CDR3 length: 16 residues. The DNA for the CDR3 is TGTGCCAGCAGCGTAAATTACGGGGGGGCGCCTTACGAGCAGTACTTC. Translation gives CASSVNYGGAPYEQYF.